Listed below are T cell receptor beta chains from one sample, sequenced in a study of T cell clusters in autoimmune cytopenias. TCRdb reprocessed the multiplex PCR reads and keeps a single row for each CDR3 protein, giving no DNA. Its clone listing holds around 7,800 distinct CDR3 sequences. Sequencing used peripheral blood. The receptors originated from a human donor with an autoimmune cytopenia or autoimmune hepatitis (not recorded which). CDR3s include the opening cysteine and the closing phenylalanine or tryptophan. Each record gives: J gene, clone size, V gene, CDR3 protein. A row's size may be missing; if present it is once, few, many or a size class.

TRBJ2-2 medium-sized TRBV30 CAWSWVAAGELFF
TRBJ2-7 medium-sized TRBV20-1 CSARDAGGPTYEQYF
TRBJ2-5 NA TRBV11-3 CASSPRGGRQETQYF
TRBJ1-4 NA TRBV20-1 CSATYSSTAEKLFF
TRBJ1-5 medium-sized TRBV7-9 CASSLGNQPQHF
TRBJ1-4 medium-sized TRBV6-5 CASSSTGTYDGKLFF
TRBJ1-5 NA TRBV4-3 CASSQERRQGDQPQHF
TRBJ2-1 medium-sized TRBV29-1 CSVPQDGYDNEQFF
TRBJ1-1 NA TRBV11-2 CASSLDLDRGQQAFF
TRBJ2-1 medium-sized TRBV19 CASSIYEYNEQFF
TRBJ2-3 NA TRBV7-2 CASSLISTDTQYF
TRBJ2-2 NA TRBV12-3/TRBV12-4 CASDRDTGELFF
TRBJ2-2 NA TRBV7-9 CASSSLGLAGYMDTGELFF
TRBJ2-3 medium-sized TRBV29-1 CSVGAGTSTDTQYF
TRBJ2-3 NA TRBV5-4 CASSLQQGWATDTQYF
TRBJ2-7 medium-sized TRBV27 CASSLRQATPYEQYF
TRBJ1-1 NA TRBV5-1 CASSTVGGNTEAFF
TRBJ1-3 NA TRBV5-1 CASSLKQGPGNTIYF
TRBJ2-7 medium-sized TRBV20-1 CSASGLGPQYF
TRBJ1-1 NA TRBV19 CASRVGNTGITEAFF
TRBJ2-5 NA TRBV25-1 CASSEFVLLGLDQETQYF
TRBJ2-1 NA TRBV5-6 CASSFLRFNNEQFF
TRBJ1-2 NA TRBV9 CASSGGDRDGYTF
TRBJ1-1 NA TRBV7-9 CASSPVGGNTEAFF
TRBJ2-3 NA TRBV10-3 CAISRPPLGPDTQYF
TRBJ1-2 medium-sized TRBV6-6 CASTGASDYGYTF
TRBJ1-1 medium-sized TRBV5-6 CASITSPGTEAFF
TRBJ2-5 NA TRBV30 CAWSVGSGNKARGTQYF
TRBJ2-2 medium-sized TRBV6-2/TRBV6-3 CASRQGGRAGDTGELFF
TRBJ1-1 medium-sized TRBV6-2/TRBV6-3 CASRPGTAENTEAFF
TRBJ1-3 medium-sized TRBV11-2 CASSPGGRSSGNTIYF
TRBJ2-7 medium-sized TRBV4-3 CASSQDQATGYEQYF
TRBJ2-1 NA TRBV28 CASSSPGLADYNEQFF
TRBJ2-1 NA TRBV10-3 CASNVAGEVGEQFF
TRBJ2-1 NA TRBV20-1 CSAIAGAAWNEQFF
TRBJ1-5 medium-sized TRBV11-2 CASSPARGPQHF
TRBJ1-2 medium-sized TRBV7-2 CASSPGGAGYTF
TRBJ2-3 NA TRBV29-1 CSVLLAGATISDTQYF
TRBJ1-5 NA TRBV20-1 CSAREGTRPNQPQHF
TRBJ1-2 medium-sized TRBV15 CATARELNYGYTF
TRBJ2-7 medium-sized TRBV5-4 CASSLWGLLGPGIPEQYF
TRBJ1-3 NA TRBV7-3 CASSLGRETGNTIYF
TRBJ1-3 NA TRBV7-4 CASSLWGTVSGNAIYF
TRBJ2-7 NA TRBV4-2 CASSQPKVSGRAIEQYF
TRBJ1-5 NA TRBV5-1 CASSPRWGDQPQHF
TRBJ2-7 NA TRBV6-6 CASSRDRGRNWSSYEQYF
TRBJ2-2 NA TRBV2 CASSKLAEKAGELFF